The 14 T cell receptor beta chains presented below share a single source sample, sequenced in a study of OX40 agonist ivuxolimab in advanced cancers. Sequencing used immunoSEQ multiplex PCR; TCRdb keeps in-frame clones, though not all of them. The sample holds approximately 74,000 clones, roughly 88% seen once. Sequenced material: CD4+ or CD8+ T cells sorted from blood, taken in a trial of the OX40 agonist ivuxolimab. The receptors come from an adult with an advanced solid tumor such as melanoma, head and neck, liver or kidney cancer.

The CDR3 sequence: CASSLGRQNTEAFF. The CDR3 DNA reads as TGTGCCAGCAGCTTAGGCCGACAGAACACTGAAGCTTTCTTT. The chain links TRBV7-2 to TRBJ1-1; D gene uncertain. The CDR3 extends over 14 amino acids. CDR1 and CDR2 from the germline V gene are SGHTA and FQGNSA. The germline V and J ends were trimmed by 1 base and 1 base, with 7 bases remaining between them.

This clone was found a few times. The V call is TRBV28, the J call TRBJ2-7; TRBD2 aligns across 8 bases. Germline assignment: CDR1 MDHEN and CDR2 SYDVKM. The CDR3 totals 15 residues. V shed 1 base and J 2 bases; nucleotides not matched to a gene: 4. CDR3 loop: CASSLSTGGPYEQYF. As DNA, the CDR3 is TGTGCCAGCAGTTTATCGACGGGAGGGCCCTACGAGCAGTACTTC.

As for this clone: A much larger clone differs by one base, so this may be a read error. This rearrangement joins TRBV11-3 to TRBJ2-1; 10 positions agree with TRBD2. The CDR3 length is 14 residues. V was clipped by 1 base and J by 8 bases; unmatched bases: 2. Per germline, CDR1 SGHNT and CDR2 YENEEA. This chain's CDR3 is CASSLVAGGDEQFF. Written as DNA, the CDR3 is TGTGCCAGCAGCTTAGTAGCGGGGGGCGATGAGCAGTTCTTC.

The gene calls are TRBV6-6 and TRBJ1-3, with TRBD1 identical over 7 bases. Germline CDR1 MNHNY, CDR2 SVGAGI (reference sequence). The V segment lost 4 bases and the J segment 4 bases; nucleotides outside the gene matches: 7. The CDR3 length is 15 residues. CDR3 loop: CASSSATGSGNTIYF. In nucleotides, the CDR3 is TGTGCCAGCAGTTCCGCGACAGGGTCAGGAAACACCATATATTTT.

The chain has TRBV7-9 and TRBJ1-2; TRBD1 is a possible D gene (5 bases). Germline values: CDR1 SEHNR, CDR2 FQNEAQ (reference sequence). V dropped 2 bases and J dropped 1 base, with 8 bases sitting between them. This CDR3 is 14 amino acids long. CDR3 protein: CASSLRGVNYGYTF. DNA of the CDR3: TGTGCCAGCAGCTTACGGGGGGTTAACTATGGCTACACCTTC. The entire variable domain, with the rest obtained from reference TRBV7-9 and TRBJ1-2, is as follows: DTGVSQNPRHKITKRGQNVTFRCDPISEHNRLYWYRQTLGQGPEFLTYFQNEAQLEKSRLLSDRFSAERPKGSFSTLEIQRTEQGDSAMYLCASSLRGVNYGYTFGSGTRLTVV.

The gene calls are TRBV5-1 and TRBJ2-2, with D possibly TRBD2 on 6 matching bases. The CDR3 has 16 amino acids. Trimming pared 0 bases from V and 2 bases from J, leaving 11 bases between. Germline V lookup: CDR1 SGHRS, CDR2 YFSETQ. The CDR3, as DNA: TGCGCCAGCAGCTTGGTCCGGGGGAGTAACACCGGGGAGCTGTTTTTT. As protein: CASSLVRGSNTGELFF.

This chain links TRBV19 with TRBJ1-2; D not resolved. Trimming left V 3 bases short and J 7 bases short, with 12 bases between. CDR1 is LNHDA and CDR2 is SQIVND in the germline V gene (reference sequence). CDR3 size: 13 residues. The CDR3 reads CASSMQVDTGYTF. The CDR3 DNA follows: TGTGCCAGTAGTATGCAGGTTGATACTGGCTACACCTTC.

The CDR3 nucleotides read TGCGCCAGCAGTGAGAGGGACTTCACCTACGAGCAGTACTTC. This codes for CASSERDFTYEQYF. This rearrangement joins TRBV10-2 to TRBJ2-7; D might be TRBD2 (6 bases). Trimming took 2 bases from V and 2 from J, leaving 10 bases between them. CDR1 and CDR2 (germline): WSHSY, SAAADI. The CDR3 loop spans 14 amino acids.

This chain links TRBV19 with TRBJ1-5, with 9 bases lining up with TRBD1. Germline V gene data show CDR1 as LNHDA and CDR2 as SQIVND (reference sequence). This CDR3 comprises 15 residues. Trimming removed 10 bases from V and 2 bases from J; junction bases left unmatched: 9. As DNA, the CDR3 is TGTGCCACTACCGGGACAGGGTCCCGCAATCAGCCCCAGCATTTT. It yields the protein CATTGTGSRNQPQHF.

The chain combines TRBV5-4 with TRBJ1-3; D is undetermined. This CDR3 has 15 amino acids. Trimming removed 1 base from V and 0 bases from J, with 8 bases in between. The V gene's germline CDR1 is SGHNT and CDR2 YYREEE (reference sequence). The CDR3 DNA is TGTGCCAGCAGCTTGAGGCAGAGCTCTGGAAACACCATATATTTT. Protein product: CASSLRQSSGNTIYF.

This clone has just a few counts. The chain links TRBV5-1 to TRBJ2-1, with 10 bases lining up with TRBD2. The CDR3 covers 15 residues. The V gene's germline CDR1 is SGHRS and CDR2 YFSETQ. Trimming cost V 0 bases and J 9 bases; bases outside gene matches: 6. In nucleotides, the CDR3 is TGCGCCAGCAGCTTGGCTAGCGGGAGACCTCCTGAGCAGTTCTTC. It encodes CASSLASGRPPEQFF. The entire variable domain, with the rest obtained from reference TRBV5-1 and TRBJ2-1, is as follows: KAGVTQTPRYLIKTRGQQVTLSCSPISGHRSVSWYQQTPGQGLQFLFEYFSETQRNKGNFPGRFSGRQFSNSRSEMNVSTLELGDSALYLCASSLASGRPPEQFFGPGTRLTVL.

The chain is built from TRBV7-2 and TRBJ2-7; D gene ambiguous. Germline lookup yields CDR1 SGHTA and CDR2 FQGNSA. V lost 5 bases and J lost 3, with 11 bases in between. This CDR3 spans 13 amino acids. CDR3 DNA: TGTGCCAGCAGCCGGACCGGCAACTACGAGCAGTACTTC. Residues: CASSRTGNYEQYF.

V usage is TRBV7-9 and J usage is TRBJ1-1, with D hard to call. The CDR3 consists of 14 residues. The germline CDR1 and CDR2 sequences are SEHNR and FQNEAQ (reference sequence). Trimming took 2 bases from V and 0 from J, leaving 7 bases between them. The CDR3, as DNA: TGTGCCAGCAGCTTAACGCGCTTGAACACTGAAGCTTTCTTT. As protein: CASSLTRLNTEAFF. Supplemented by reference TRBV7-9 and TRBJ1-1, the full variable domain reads DTGVSQNPRHKITKRGQNVTFRCDPISEHNRLYWYRQTLGQGPEFLTYFQNEAQLEKSRLLSDRFSAERPKGSFSTLEIQRTEQGDSAMYLCASSLTRLNTEAFFGQGTRLTVV.

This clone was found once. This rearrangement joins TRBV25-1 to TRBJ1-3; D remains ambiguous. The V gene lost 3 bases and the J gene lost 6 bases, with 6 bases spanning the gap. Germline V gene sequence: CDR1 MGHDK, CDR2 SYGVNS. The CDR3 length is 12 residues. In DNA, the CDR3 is TGTGCCAGCAGTGATTTTTTAAACACCATATATTTT. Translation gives CASSDFLNTIYF.